The rows below give T cell receptor beta chains drawn from one sample of a study of T-cell reconstitution after alpha-beta-depleted transplantation in children. TCRdb re-analysed the PCR reads in MiXCR, keeping a single row per CDR3 protein. The table has a few hundred thousand distinct CDR3 sequences, over 9% seen once; the top ten hold roughly 2.5%. The sequencing here drew on PBMCs from the stem cell graft donor, taken from the stem cell graft. The receptor set was obtained from a human donor who donated a stem cell graft to a child with acute lymphoblastic leukemia. CDR3s include the opening cysteine and the closing phenylalanine or tryptophan. The D gene is left open where the match is weak. Part of the rows lack a size; the others show once, few, many or a class for expanded clones.

TRBD1	.	TRBJ2-2	TRBV20-1	CSADRYRGRSTGELFF	TGCAGTGCTGATCGATACAGGGGGCGGTCGACCGGGGAGCTGTTTTTT
.	few	TRBJ2-1	TRBV5-1	CASSKTLAERSMRNEQFF	TGCGCCAGCAGCAAAACCTTAGCGGAGCGGAGTATGAGAAATGAGCAGTTCTTC
TRBD2	many	TRBJ2-7	TRBV20-1	CSAPRPGLDYEQYF	TGCAGTGCTCCACGACCCGGACTAGACTACGAGCAGTACTTC
.	.	TRBJ2-3	TRBV7-9	CASSRRGGITDTQYF	TGTGCCAGCAGCCGGCGGGGCGGGATCACAGATACGCAGTATTTT
.	.	TRBJ2-2	TRBV2	CASKTDYTGELFF	TGTGCCAGCAAAACGGATTACACCGGGGAGCTGTTTTTT
.	.	TRBJ1-5	TRBV19	CASRSGGTSSNQPQHF	TGTGCCAGTAGATCGGGGGGGACATCTAGCAATCAGCCCCAGCATTTT
.	.	TRBJ2-7	TRBV5-1	CASSSNGVDEQYF	TGCGCCAGCAGCTCAAATGGGGTGGACGAGCAGTACTTC
TRBD1	few	TRBJ2-5	TRBV29-1	CSVEEGGGRQETQYF	TGCAGCGTTGAGGAAGGGGGCGGGCGCCAAGAGACCCAGTACTTC
.	many	TRBJ1-5	TRBV5-1	CASSLDGNQPQHF	TGCGCCAGCAGCTTGGACGGGAATCAGCCCCAGCATTTT
.	few	TRBJ2-3	TRBV4-1	CASSQAERLFF	TGCGCCAGCAGCCAAGCAGAGCGATTGTTTTTT
TRBD1	.	TRBJ1-2	TRBV5-1	CASSLGTTGAHVYGYTF	TGCGCCAGCAGCTTGGGTACGACAGGGGCCCACGTCTATGGCTACACCTTC
.	.	TRBJ1-1	TRBV6-2/TRBV6-3	CASISVNSGYTEAFF	TGTGCCAGCATCAGCGTTAATTCAGGGTATACTGAAGCTTTCTTT
.	.	TRBJ2-1	TRBV6-1	CASIQFPGTAVLNEQFF	TGTGCCAGCATTCAATTCCCCGGGACGGCGGTATTGAATGAGCAGTTCTTC
.	few	TRBJ2-3	TRBV5-5	CASSLGGGNTDTQYF	TGTGCCAGCAGCTTGGGAGGAGGAAACACAGATACGCAGTATTTT
.	.	TRBJ2-5	TRBV7-9	CASKEGAAQTQYF	TGTGCCAGCAAGGAGGGGGCGGCTCAGACCCAGTACTTC
TRBD2	few	TRBJ2-5	TRBV7-9	CASGRGGLAPQGTQYF	TGTGCCAGCGGACGGGGAGGACTAGCCCCCCAAGGGACCCAGTACTTC